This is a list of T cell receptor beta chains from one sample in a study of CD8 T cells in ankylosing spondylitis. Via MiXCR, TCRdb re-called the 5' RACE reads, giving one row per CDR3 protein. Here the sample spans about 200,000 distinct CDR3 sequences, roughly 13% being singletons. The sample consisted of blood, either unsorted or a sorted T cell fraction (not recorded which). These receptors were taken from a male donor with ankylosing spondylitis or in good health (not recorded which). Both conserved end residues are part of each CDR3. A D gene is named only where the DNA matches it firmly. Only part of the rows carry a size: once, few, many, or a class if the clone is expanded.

CSVDREGTQYF,TGCAGCGTTGACAGGGAGGGGACCCAGTACTTC,few,TRBD2,11,TRBV29-1,TRBJ2-5
CASSPAGGASNTGELFF,TGTGCCAGCAGCCCCGCTGGCGGAGCTTCGAACACCGGGGAGCTGTTTTTT,few,-,17,TRBV7-9,TRBJ2-2
CATRLGGYQPQHF,TGTGCCACGCGTCTAGGAGGGTATCAGCCCCAGCATTTT,few,-,13,TRBV6-2/TRBV6-3,TRBJ1-5
CAWSLEVRGGIVGYTDTQYF,TGTGCCTGGAGCCTTGAGGTGCGGGGGGGCATTGTAGGATACACAGATACGCAGTATTTT,few,TRBD2,20,TRBV30,TRBJ2-3
CASSGLDSPSDNEQFF,TGTGCCAGCAGTGGTCTAGACTCCCCCTCCGACAATGAGCAGTTCTTC,-,-,16,TRBV12-3/TRBV12-4,TRBJ2-1
CASSSTTKIESSYEQYF,TGTGCCAGCAGTAGCACGACAAAGATTGAGAGCTCCTACGAGCAGTACTTC,-,-,17,TRBV7-9,TRBJ2-7
CASSPQDRVDYEQYF,TGTGCCAGCAGTCCCCAAGACAGGGTGGACTACGAGCAGTACTTC,-,TRBD1,15,TRBV27,TRBJ2-7
CASSYALAGLYEQFF,TGTGCCAGCAGTTACGCCCTAGCGGGACTCTATGAGCAGTTCTTC,few,TRBD2,15,TRBV6-5,TRBJ2-1
CASSLEDRTFSYEQYF,TGCGCCAGCAGCTTGGAGGACAGAACATTCTCCTACGAGCAGTACTTC,few,-,16,TRBV5-1,TRBJ2-7
CASSQGREAFYEQYF,TGCGCCAGCAGCCAAGGCCGGGAGGCCTTCTACGAGCAGTACTTC,-,TRBD2,15,TRBV4-1,TRBJ2-7
CATRAGGESGYTF,TGTGCCACCCGCGCCGGGGGGGAGTCTGGCTACACCTTC,-,-,13,TRBV15,TRBJ1-2
CATSRASAGAYSPLHF,TGTGCCACCAGCAGAGCGTCGGCCGGAGCTTATTCACCCCTCCACTTT,-,-,16,TRBV15,TRBJ1-6
CASSPVGGPGELFF,TGTGCCAGCAGCCCCGTCGGGGGCCCCGGGGAGCTGTTTTTT,-,-,14,TRBV4-2,TRBJ2-2
CSASDQDRFTGELFF,TGCAGTGCGTCGGATCAAGACAGATTTACCGGGGAGCTGTTTTTT,many,-,15,TRBV20-1,TRBJ2-2
CASSFVDRGNEQFF,TGCGCCAGCAGCTTTGTAGACAGGGGAAATGAGCAGTTCTTC,few,TRBD1,14,TRBV5-1,TRBJ2-1
CASSQDFPGAQETQYF,TGTGCCAGCAGCCAAGATTTTCCCGGGGCTCAAGAGACCCAGTACTTC,few,-,16,TRBV4-2,TRBJ2-5
CASSIDGWRADPSGANVLTF,TGTGCCAGTAGTATAGACGGGTGGAGGGCAGATCCTTCTGGGGCCAACGTCCTGACTTTC,-,-,20,TRBV19,TRBJ2-6
CASSLERGRPDTQYF,TGTGCCAGCAGCTTAGAGAGGGGGCGACCAGATACGCAGTATTTT,many,TRBD1,15,TRBV7-9,TRBJ2-3
CAISVWLGDEAFF,TGTGCCATCAGTGTGTGGCTGGGGGATGAAGCTTTCTTT,-,-,13,TRBV10-3,TRBJ1-1
CSARERVAGNTGELFF,TGCAGTGCTAGAGAGAGAGTAGCGGGGAACACCGGGGAGCTGTTTTTT,few,TRBD2,16,TRBV20-1,TRBJ2-2
CASSWAGDTQYF,TGTGCCAGCAGCTGGGCCGGAGATACGCAGTATTTT,many,-,12,TRBV11-3,TRBJ2-3
CASSGRDLWEQYF,TGCGCCAGCAGCGGTAGGGACCTCTGGGAGCAGTACTTC,-,-,13,TRBV5-1,TRBJ2-7
CATSRDRSRAETQYF,TGTGCCACCAGCAGAGATCGGTCTAGGGCGGAGACGCAGTATTTT,-,-,15,TRBV15,TRBJ2-3
CASSHGLRESFF,TGTGCCAGCAGCCATGGACTACGAGAGTCGTTCTTC,few,-,12,TRBV5-6,TRBJ2-1
CASSDSTSGSTDTQYF,TGTGCCAGCAGTGACTCGACTAGCGGGAGCACAGATACGCAGTATTTT,many,TRBD2,16,TRBV6-4,TRBJ2-3
CASSRDRGPNEKLFF,TGTGCCAGCAGCCGCGACAGGGGTCCTAATGAAAAACTGTTTTTT,few,TRBD1,15,TRBV12-3/TRBV12-4,TRBJ1-4
CASSGRTGELFF,TGCGCCAGCAGCGGCCGCACCGGGGAGCTGTTTTTT,few,-,12,TRBV5-1,TRBJ2-2
CASSPQGWGSEQYF,TGTGCCAGCAGCCCACAGGGTTGGGGCAGCGAGCAGTACTTC,few,-,14,TRBV7-8,TRBJ2-7
CASSVEGGSYEQYF,TGTGCCAGCAGCGTAGAGGGTGGATCCTACGAGCAGTACTTC,-,-,14,TRBV9,TRBJ2-7
CASQKGNTEAFF,TGCGCCAGTCAAAAGGGTAACACTGAAGCTTTCTTT,-,-,12,TRBV5-1,TRBJ1-1
CASSPLEGTQYF,TGTGCCAGCAGCCCACTAGAGGGGACCCAGTACTTC,few,-,12,TRBV7-9,TRBJ2-5
CSARHRGSYEQYF,TGCAGTGCTAGACACAGGGGCTCCTACGAGCAGTACTTC,few,TRBD1,13,TRBV20-1,TRBJ2-7
CASSLVPAGIFQETQYF,TGCGCCAGCAGCTTGGTACCAGCGGGGATCTTCCAAGAGACCCAGTACTTC,-,TRBD2,17,TRBV5-1,TRBJ2-5
CATSDWTSGDTGELFF,TGTGCCACCAGTGACTGGACTAGCGGGGACACCGGGGAGCTGTTTTTT,-,TRBD2,16,TRBV24-1,TRBJ2-2
CASSFLGTTYEQYF,TGTGCCAGCAGTTTTCTAGGCACTACCTACGAGCAGTACTTC,few,-,14,TRBV27,TRBJ2-7
CASSGGRDFYGYTF,TGTGCCAGCAGCGGAGGACGGGACTTCTATGGCTACACCTTC,many,-,14,TRBV7-9,TRBJ1-2
CASSLIWDTHNEQFF,TGTGCCAGCAGTTTAATTTGGGACACCCACAATGAGCAGTTCTTC,few,-,15,TRBV27,TRBJ2-1
CASSLGGPLEQYF,TGTGCCAGCAGTTTAGGGGGACCCCTTGAGCAGTACTTC,-,-,13,TRBV12-3/TRBV12-4,TRBJ2-7
CAWSPQTGPGANVLTF,TGTGCCTGGAGTCCGCAGACAGGGCCTGGGGCCAACGTCCTGACTTTC,few,TRBD1,16,TRBV30,TRBJ2-6
CASSYSGETNEKLFF,TGTGCCAGCAGTTACTCGGGGGAAACTAATGAAAAACTGTTTTTT,-,-,15,TRBV6-5,TRBJ1-4
CSASEAGGSYNEQFF,TGCAGTGCTAGCGAAGCGGGAGGGTCCTACAATGAGCAGTTCTTC,-,TRBD2,15,TRBV20-1,TRBJ2-1
CASSFDPDRGHKNIQYF,TGTGCCAGCAGTTTCGATCCGGACAGGGGGCATAAAAACATTCAGTACTTC,many,TRBD1,17,TRBV12-3/TRBV12-4,TRBJ2-4
CASIVRGNGANVLTF,TGTGCCAGCATCGTCAGGGGAAATGGGGCCAACGTCCTGACTTTC,-,-,15,TRBV14,TRBJ2-6
CASSVGAGGDTGELFF,TGTGCCAGCAGCGTAGGAGCGGGAGGGGATACCGGGGAGCTGTTTTTT,-,TRBD2,16,TRBV9,TRBJ2-2
CASSPRSGETQYF,TGTGCCAGCAGTCCCCGGAGCGGGGAGACCCAGTACTTC,few,-,13,TRBV27,TRBJ2-5
CASSQEPKTTSSYNEQFF,TGTGCCAGCAGCCAAGAGCCGAAGACGACTAGCTCCTACAATGAGCAGTTCTTC,-,-,18,TRBV3-1,TRBJ2-1
CASSEGGQLSTDTQYF,TGTGCCAGCAGTGAAGGGGGCCAACTATCCACAGATACGCAGTATTTT,many,-,16,TRBV2,TRBJ2-3
CASSQDSGDTQYF,TGTGCCAGCAGCCAAGACAGTGGAGATACGCAGTATTTT,-,-,13,TRBV3-1,TRBJ2-3
CASNDRNNSPLHF,TGTGCCAGCAATGACAGAAATAATTCACCCCTCCACTTT,-,-,13,TRBV6-1,TRBJ1-6
CARRGTLRSDEQFF,TGCGCCAGGAGAGGGACACTACGGTCGGATGAGCAGTTCTTC,many,-,14,TRBV5-1,TRBJ2-1
CASSSGLASYEQYF,TGCGCCAGCAGCTCGGGACTCGCCTCCTACGAGCAGTACTTC,-,-,14,TRBV5-1,TRBJ2-7